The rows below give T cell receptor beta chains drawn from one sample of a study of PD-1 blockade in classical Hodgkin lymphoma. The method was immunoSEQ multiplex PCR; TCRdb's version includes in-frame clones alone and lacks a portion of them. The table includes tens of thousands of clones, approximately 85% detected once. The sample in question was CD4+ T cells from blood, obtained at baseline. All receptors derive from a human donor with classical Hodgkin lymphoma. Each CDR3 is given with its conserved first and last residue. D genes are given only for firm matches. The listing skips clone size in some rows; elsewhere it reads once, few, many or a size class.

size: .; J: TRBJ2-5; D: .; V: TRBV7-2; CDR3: CASSLAETQYF; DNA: TGTGCCAGCAGCTTAGCGGAGACCCAGTACTTC
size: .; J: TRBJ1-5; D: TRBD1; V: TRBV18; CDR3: CASSPRRDSNQPQHF; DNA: TGTGCCAGCTCACCACGCCGGGACAGTAATCAGCCCCAGCATTTT
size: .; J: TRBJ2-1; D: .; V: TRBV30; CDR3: CAWDQSGTRNYNEQFF; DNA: TGTGCCTGGGACCAATCCGGGACCCGCAACTACAATGAGCAGTTCTTC
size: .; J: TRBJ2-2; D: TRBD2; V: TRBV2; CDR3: CAGGGASNTGELFF; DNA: TGTGCCGGCGGGGGTGCCTCGAACACCGGGGAGCTGTTTTTT
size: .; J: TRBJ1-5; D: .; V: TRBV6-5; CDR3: CASSYRQPQHF; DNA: TGTGCCAGCAGTTACAGGCAGCCCCAGCATTTT
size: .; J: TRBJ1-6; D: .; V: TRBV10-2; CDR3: CASSVQGFGNSPLHF; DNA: TGCGCCAGCAGTGTTCAGGGTTTCGGTAATTCACCCCTCCACTTT
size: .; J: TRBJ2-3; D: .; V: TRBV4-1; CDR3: CASSPGTEGDTQYF; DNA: TGCGCCAGCAGCCCCGGGACGGAAGGGGATACGCAGTATTTT
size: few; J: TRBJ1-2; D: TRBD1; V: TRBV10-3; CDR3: CAISLTGRDGYTF; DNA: TGTGCCATCAGCTTGACAGGGAGGGATGGCTACACCTTC
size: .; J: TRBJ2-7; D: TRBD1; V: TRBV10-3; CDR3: CAIRDRGYEQYF; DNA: TGTGCCATCAGGGACAGGGGCTACGAGCAGTACTTC
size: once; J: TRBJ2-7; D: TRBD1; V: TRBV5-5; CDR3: CASSLADRGVYEQYF; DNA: TGTGCCAGCAGCTTGGCGGACAGGGGAGTCTACGAGCAGTACTTC
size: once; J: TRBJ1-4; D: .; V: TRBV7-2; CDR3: CASSFNSGAQTNEKLFF; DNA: TGTGCCAGCAGCTTCAACTCAGGGGCCCAAACTAATGAAAAACTGTTTTTT